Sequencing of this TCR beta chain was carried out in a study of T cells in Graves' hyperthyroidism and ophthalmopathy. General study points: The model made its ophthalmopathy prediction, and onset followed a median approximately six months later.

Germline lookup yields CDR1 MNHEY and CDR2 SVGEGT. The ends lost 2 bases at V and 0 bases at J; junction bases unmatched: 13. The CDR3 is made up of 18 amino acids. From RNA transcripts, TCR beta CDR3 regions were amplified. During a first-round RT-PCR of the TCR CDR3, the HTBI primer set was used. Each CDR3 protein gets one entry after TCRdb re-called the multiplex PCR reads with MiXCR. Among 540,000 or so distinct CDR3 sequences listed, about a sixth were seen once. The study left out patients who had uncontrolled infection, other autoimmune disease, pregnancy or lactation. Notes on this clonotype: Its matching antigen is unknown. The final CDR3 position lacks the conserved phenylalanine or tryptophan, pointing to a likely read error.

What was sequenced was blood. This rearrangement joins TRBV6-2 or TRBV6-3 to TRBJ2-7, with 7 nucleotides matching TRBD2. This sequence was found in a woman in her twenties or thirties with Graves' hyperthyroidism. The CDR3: CASSYRPLGLADSYEQYL. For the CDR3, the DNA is TGTGCCAGCAGTTACCGACCCCTTGGTCTAGCGGACTCCTACGAGCAGTACCTC.